This record covers a single TCR beta chain. CDR1 is MDHEN, CDR2 SYDVKM, per germline. The CDR3 loop spans 14 amino acids. V lost 4 bases to trimming and J lost 4 bases; unmatched junction nucleotides: 6. This sample is drawn from a study of OX40 agonist ivuxolimab in advanced cancers. Study-level information: It was ivuxolimab, an agonistic anti-OX40 (CD134) antibody, that patients were treated with. Three patients, one with hepatocellular carcinoma and two with cutaneous melanoma, responded partially. Past anti-PD-1, anti-PD-L1 or anti-CTLA-4 therapy was accepted, and 30% to 50% had received some.

Assay used: immunoSEQ multiplex PCR; TCRdb lists only in-frame clones, some missing. The repertoire consists of over 7,500 clones, with about three quarters occurring once and the leading ten covering roughly 28%. This specimen consisted of CD4+ or CD8+ T cells sorted from blood, obtained in a trial of the OX40 agonist ivuxolimab. This sequence joins TRBV28 and TRBJ2-7; 8 bases are a match to TRBD1. The receptor's source is an adult with an advanced solid tumor such as melanoma, head and neck, liver or kidney cancer. The CDR3 DNA follows: TGTGCCAGCAGTTGGGCAGGGGGCTTATACGAGCAGTACTTC. This gives the protein CASSWAGGLYEQYF.